Shown below are 24 T cell receptor beta chains from a single sample sequenced in a study of long-term antiretroviral therapy in people with HIV. Investigators performed immunoSEQ version v3.0 at survey level. Generated by immunoSEQ multiplex PCR, the TCRdb table keeps only in-frame clones and is missing some. The table shows tens of thousands of clones, with over 80% occurring only once. The material sequenced was unsorted PBMCs, taken roughly 4.5 years after starting antiretroviral therapy. Receptors were obtained from a man aged 25-45 years with HIV.

This rearrangement joins TRBV19 to TRBJ1-2; 7 bases are a match to TRBD1. This CDR3 is built from 16 residues. Unmatched junction bases numbered 12, after V lost 8 bases and J lost 0 bases. CDR1 is LNHDA and CDR2 is SQIVND in the germline V gene (reference sequence). CDR3 DNA: TGTGCCAGTTCTCGACAGGGACTCTCCTCTAACTATGGCTACACCTTC. As protein: CASSRQGLSSNYGYTF.

This clone appeared once. This chain links TRBV29-1 with TRBJ1-1, with D possibly TRBD1 on 5 matching bases. Germline CDR1 reads SQVTM; CDR2 reads ANQGSEA. Trimming took off 7 bases at V and 6 bases at J, with 9 bases between the two ends. This CDR3 spans 10 amino acids. The CDR3 here is CSGGGAEAFF. The CDR3 region has the DNA TGCAGCGGTGGGGGGGCTGAAGCTTTCTTT.

The CDR3 region is CASSHSGATLVHEQFF. The CDR3 DNA reads as TGCGCCAGCAGCCATAGCGGAGCTACCTTAGTCCATGAGCAGTTCTTC. The chain recombines TRBV4-3 with TRBJ2-1, with a weak D call TRBD2 (6 bases). The V and J ends lost 3 bases and 8 bases respectively, with 20 bases between them. CDR1 and CDR2 (germline): LGHNA, YSLEER. The CDR3 loop spans 16 amino acids.

The chain combines TRBV19 with TRBJ1-4, with D perhaps matching TRBD1 (5 bases). The germline CDR1 and CDR2 sequences are LNHDA and SQIVND (reference sequence). This CDR3 is built from 16 residues. Trimming shortened V by 0 bases and J by 5 bases, and 13 bases separated the two germline ends. The CDR3 protein is CASSIEAGAGNEKLFF. CDR3 DNA: TGTGCCAGTAGTATAGAGGCCGGGGCAGGGAATGAAAAACTGTTTTTT.

This clone was recorded only once. The rearrangement joins TRBV18 to TRBJ2-3; maybe TRBD2 (6 bases). Trimming pared 5 bases from V and 0 bases from J, leaving 15 bases between. This CDR3 spans 16 amino acids. CDR1 is KGHSH, CDR2 LQKENI, per germline. The DNA for the CDR3 is TGTGCCAGCTCATTCACAGGAGGGATTAGCACAGATACGCAGTATTTT. It specifies CASSFTGGISTDTQYF.

CDR3 bases: TGCGCCAGCAGCCAACCGACAGGGTCCCGGCGCGATGGCTACACCTTC. The encoded protein is CASSQPTGSRRDGYTF. This chain uses TRBV4-1 with TRBJ1-2; 7 bases agree with TRBD1. The V segment lost 2 bases and the J segment 6 bases; nucleotides outside the gene matches: 12. There are 16 residues in the CDR3. The germline CDR1 and CDR2 sequences are MGHRA and YSYEKL.

This clone was recorded a few times. V gene TRBV13 combines with J gene TRBJ1-2; D gene uncertain. CDR1 PRHDT and CDR2 FYEKMQ come from the germline V gene (reference sequence). V was cut by 0 bases and J by 3 bases, with 11 bases left in between. The length of the CDR3 is 15 residues. CDR3 loop: CASSLGYSGDYGYTF. In DNA, the CDR3 is TGTGCCAGCAGCTTAGGCTACAGCGGGGACTATGGCTACACCTTC.

V usage is TRBV19 and J usage is TRBJ2-3, with D maybe TRBD1 (5 bases). Germline V gives CDR1 LNHDA, CDR2 SQIVND (reference sequence). The CDR3 sequence is 14 residues long. Trimming left V 5 bases short and J 4 bases short, with 13 bases between. The CDR3 bases are TGTGCCAGTAGTGGGCAGGGCTTGCCAGATACGCAGTATTTT. This translates into CASSGQGLPDTQYF.

This clone was recorded a few times. The CDR3 protein is CASSPTLQPQHF. The CDR3 coding sequence is TGTGCCAGCAGCCCTACCCTGCAGCCCCAGCATTTT. V is TRBV7-2 and J is TRBJ1-5; D call uncertain. Germline V gene sequence: CDR1 SGHTA, CDR2 FQGNSA. This CDR3 contains 12 residues. The V and J ends lost 5 bases and 7 bases respectively, with 9 bases between them.

The rearrangement links TRBV13 to TRBJ1-4; 9 positions agree with TRBD1. CDR1 is PRHDT, CDR2 FYEKMQ, per germline (reference sequence). Trimming at V came to 4 bases and at J to 8 bases, leaving 8 bases not matched to a gene. This CDR3 has 15 amino acids. In DNA, the CDR3 is TGTGCCAGCAGCTCAATGGGGACAGGGAGCGAAAAACTGTTTTTT. As protein: CASSSMGTGSEKLFF.

This chain uses TRBV25-1 with TRBJ2-3; 7 bases match TRBD2. This CDR3 has 15 amino acids. The V segment lost 4 bases and the J segment 0 bases; nucleotides outside the gene matches: 4. Germline-derived CDR1 and CDR2 are MGHDK and SYGVNS. The CDR3 DNA follows: TGTGCCAGCAGTGGATGGCGGGGGAGCACAGATACGCAGTATTTT. Amino acids: CASSGWRGSTDTQYF.

V is TRBV7-2 and J is TRBJ2-6, with TRBD1 identical over 10 bases. After removal of 0 bases from V and 2 bases from J, the junction contained 1 base not matched to a gene. The germline CDR1 and CDR2 sequences are SGHTA and FQGNSA. This CDR3 spans 17 amino acids. The CDR3: CASSLAGQGAGANVLTF. The CDR3 nucleotides are TGTGCCAGCAGCTTAGCAGGACAGGGGGCTGGGGCCAACGTCCTGACTTTC. The whole variable domain, remainder taken from reference TRBV7-2 and TRBJ2-6, is GAGVSQSPSNKVTEKGKDVELRCDPISGHTALYWYRQSLGQGLEFLIYFQGNSAPDKSGLPSDRFSAERTGGSVSTLTIQRTQQEDSAVYLCASSLAGQGAGANVLTFGAGSRLTVL.

This chain joins TRBV4-1 and TRBJ2-7; TRBD2 agrees at 11 bases. Trimming took 4 bases from V and 4 from J; bases not matched to a gene: 6. This CDR3 spans 15 amino acids. The V gene's germline CDR1 is MGHRA and CDR2 YSYEKL. The CDR3 loop reads CASSLLTSGGYEQYF. The CDR3 coding sequence is TGCGCCAGCAGCCTGTTAACTAGCGGGGGATACGAGCAGTACTTC.

The chain recombines TRBV6-5 with TRBJ2-7; D perhaps matches TRBD1 (5 bases). The germline CDR1 and CDR2 sequences are MNHEY and SVGAGI. V lost 2 bases and J 3 bases, leaving 11 bases between the germline ends. The CDR3 totals 14 residues. The CDR3 spells CASSYAATDYEQYF. The CDR3 DNA sequence: TGTGCCAGCAGTTACGCCGCGACAGACTACGAGCAGTACTTC.

The V gene is TRBV14, the J gene TRBJ2-5; D ambiguous. Deletions cut 1 base from V and 1 base from J, with 10 bases between. The CDR3 totals 15 residues. Germline V gene data show CDR1 as SGHDN and CDR2 as FVKESK. The CDR3 region is CASSQVLGPQETQYF. The DNA for the CDR3 is TGTGCCAGCAGCCAAGTCCTAGGACCCCAAGAGACCCAGTACTTC.

This sequence joins TRBV27 and TRBJ2-1, with D maybe TRBD2 (5 bases). Germline V gene lookup returns CDR1 MNHEY and CDR2 SMNVEV (reference sequence). The CDR3 consists of 13 residues. V was shortened by 6 bases and J by 3 bases, with 9 bases between the two germline ends. DNA for the CDR3: TGTGCCAGCAGGCTCACTAGCTACAATGAGCAGTTCTTC. Residues: CASRLTSYNEQFF.

The gene calls are TRBV7-3 and TRBJ1-2, with unresolved D. The CDR3 covers 16 residues. V shed 4 bases and J shed 8 bases, with 23 bases lying between them. Germline CDR1 SGHTA, CDR2 FQGTGA. The CDR3 spells CASSSIGPILTEGYTF. CDR3 sequence (DNA): TGTGCCAGCAGCTCGATAGGCCCAATATTAACAGAAGGCTACACCTTC.

The chain is built from TRBV29-1 and TRBJ2-1; possible D gene TRBD1, 6 bases. V was cut by 7 bases and J by 5 bases, with 12 bases left in between. The germline V gene has CDR1 SQVTM and CDR2 ANQGSEA. This CDR3 comprises 12 residues. DNA for the CDR3: TGCAGCGGTGGACAGTTCAACAATGAGCAGTTCTTC. Protein product: CSGGQFNNEQFF.

The rearrangement joins TRBV15 to TRBJ1-4, with D unclear. Per germline, CDR1 LNHNV and CDR2 YYDKDF (reference sequence). V shed 1 base and J shed 8 bases, with 11 bases lying between them. The CDR3 is 14 amino acids. DNA for the CDR3: TGTGCCACCAGCAGAGCCCGGGTTTCGGAAAAACTGTTTTTT. Translated, it gives CATSRARVSEKLFF.

A few counts support this clone. This chain joins TRBV4-3 and TRBJ1-4; D is undetermined. The germline CDR1 and CDR2 sequences are LGHNA and YSLEER. V shed 5 bases and J shed 4 bases, with 17 bases lying between them. CDR3 length: 16 amino acids. CDR3 bases: TGCGCCAGCAGCTCATCATCAGGTTTCCTTAATGAAAAACTGTTTTTT. The encoded protein is CASSSSSGFLNEKLFF.

This clone occurred once. The genes are TRBV2 and TRBJ1-3, with TRBD1 matching 11 bases. The CDR3 spans 14 residues. Germline V gene data show CDR1 as SNHLY and CDR2 as FYNNEI. J lost 9 bases, V lost 6 bases, and 7 bases had no gene match. The CDR3 sequence: CASSARDRGSTIYF. CDR3 DNA sequence: TGTGCCAGCAGCGCCCGGGACAGGGGGAGCACCATATATTTT.

For the CDR3, the DNA is TGCGCCAGCGGCAAGTCTCGCACAGATACGCAGTATTTT. The encoded protein is CASGKSRTDTQYF. This chain connects TRBV10-2 to TRBJ2-3; unclear D gene. The CDR3 extends over 13 amino acids. V lost 8 bases and J lost 1, with 10 bases in between. Germline V CDR1 and CDR2: WSHSY, SAAADI.

The rearrangement uses TRBV10-3 and TRBJ2-7; D possibly matches TRBD1 or TRBD2 (5 bases each). From germline, CDR1 is ENHRY and CDR2 SYGVKD. V was trimmed by 6 bases and J by 4 bases, leaving 16 bases between them. CDR3 length: 14 residues. CDR3 in DNA: TGTGCCATCAGGAGAGGGACGGGACCTTACGAGCAGTACTTC. Its translation is CAIRRGTGPYEQYF.

The chain links TRBV13 to TRBJ1-3; D is possibly TRBD1 (6 bases). Germline loops: CDR1 PRHDT, CDR2 FYEKMQ (reference sequence). This CDR3 contains 15 residues. V lost 3 bases and J 0 bases, leaving 9 bases between the germline ends. CDR3 sequence reads: CASSFQGFSGNTIYF. The CDR3 DNA follows: TGTGCCAGCAGCTTCCAGGGGTTCTCTGGAAACACCATATATTTT.